A selection of T cell receptor beta chains follows, all from one sample in a study of CD8+ T cells in alopecia areata. TCRdb keeps only in-frame clones here, not all; method: immunoSEQ multiplex PCR. The table lists about 23,000 clones, under 60% of them singletons. Source material: NKG2D-high CD8+ T cells sorted from blood. All receptors derive from a human donor with alopecia areata. CDR3s include the opening cysteine and the closing phenylalanine or tryptophan. D genes are given only for firm matches. A clone size is listed for some rows: how often the clone was seen (once, few, many), or a class if it is expanded.

J,D,V,size,DNA,CDR3
TRBJ2-5,.,TRBV7-3,.,TGTGCCAGCAGCTTAAACGCAGGGCATCTAGAAGAGACCCAGTACTTC,CASSLNAGHLEETQYF
TRBJ1-2,.,TRBV27,few,TGTGCCAGCAGTTCGCAGGGCGCGGATGGCTACACCTTC,CASSSQGADGYTF
TRBJ2-7,TRBD1,TRBV27,.,TGTGCCAGCGGATTCCGAGCACAGGGGACCTTCAAGAGGAGCTCCTACGAGCAGTACTTC,CASGFRAQGTFKRSSYEQYF
TRBJ2-1,TRBD1,TRBV27,.,TGTGCCAGCAAACCTACCCGACAGGGGGGGTACAATGAGCAGTTCTTC,CASKPTRQGGYNEQFF
TRBJ1-5,TRBD1,TRBV7-8,few,TGTGCCAGCAGCTTAGAGGGACAGGGAGGGGATCAGCCCCAGCATTTT,CASSLEGQGGDQPQHF
TRBJ1-5,.,TRBV19,few,TGTGCCAGTAGCCAAAACAAGATCGAGCCCCAGCATTTT,CASSQNKIEPQHF
TRBJ2-6,.,TRBV5-4,few,TGTGCCAGCAGCTCCGTAGTGGTCTCTGGGGCCAACGTCCTGACTTTC,CASSSVVVSGANVLTF
TRBJ2-5,TRBD1,TRBV29-1,.,TGCAGCGTTGATCCTGGACAGGGGGTTGTGACCCAGTACTTC,CSVDPGQGVVTQYF
TRBJ2-3,TRBD2,TRBV13,.,TGTGCCAGCAGACTTAGCGGGAGTCTCATAGATACGCAGTATTTT,CASRLSGSLIDTQYF
TRBJ1-2,.,TRBV5-1,.,TGCGCCAGCAGCTGGACACCTGAGAGTGGCTACACCTTC,CASSWTPESGYTF
TRBJ2-2,.,TRBV14,few,TGTGCCAGCAGCCAAGTTCAGGCAGGAGGGAATGCCGGGGAGCTGTTTTTT,CASSQVQAGGNAGELFF
TRBJ2-5,.,TRBV9,.,TGTGCCAGCAGCGCATTCAGGGGACAAGAGACCCAGTACTTC,CASSAFRGQETQYF
TRBJ2-1,.,TRBV11-2,few,TGTGCCAGCAGCTTAGGGACTAGGGGGGGCAATGAGCAGTTCTTC,CASSLGTRGGNEQFF
TRBJ1-2,TRBD1,TRBV6-5,.,TGTGCCAGCAGTTACGGGACAGGGGTCGGAGGCTACACCTTC,CASSYGTGVGGYTF
TRBJ2-7,.,TRBV21-1,once,TGTGCCATCGCGAGGGGGGGGCTGAACGAGCAGTACTTC,CAIARGGLNEQYF
TRBJ2-2,.,TRBV11-2,.,TGTGCCAGCAGCGAAAGAGGAGGACCCGGGGAGCTGTTTTTT,CASSERGGPGELFF
TRBJ2-7,.,TRBV9,.,TGTGCCAGCAGCCCCGTCCGGGACCAAACCTACGAGCAGTACTTC,CASSPVRDQTYEQYF
TRBJ2-7,TRBD1,TRBV28,few,TGTGCCAGCAGTAACCCGGGACAGGGGAACGAGCAGTACTTC,CASSNPGQGNEQYF
TRBJ2-4,.,TRBV19,.,TGTGCCAGTAGTCGTCCGAGATGGAAAAACATTCAGTACTTC,CASSRPRWKNIQYF
TRBJ2-1,.,TRBV12-5,.,TGTGCTAGTGGGAAATACATGAGTGAGCAGTTCTTC,CASGKYMSEQFF
TRBJ2-2,.,TRBV4-1,.,TGCGCCAGCAGCCTAAACCTTCTCCGGAACACCGGGGAGCTGTTTTTT,CASSLNLLRNTGELFF
TRBJ2-7,TRBD2,TRBV28,.,TGTGCCAGCAGTTTATCGGGGACTAGCGCCTACTACGAGCAGTACTTC,CASSLSGTSAYYEQYF
TRBJ2-1,.,TRBV13,.,TGTGCCAGCAGCCTAGGACGGACAGATTACAATGAGCAGTTCTTC,CASSLGRTDYNEQFF
TRBJ1-1,.,TRBV28,.,TGTGCCAGCAGTTCTCAGGGGATGGAGGGCACTGAAGCTTTCTTT,CASSSQGMEGTEAFF
TRBJ1-1,TRBD1,TRBV28,.,TGTGCCAGCAGTTTACGTCTCAGGGGGCTCGAAGCTTTCTTT,CASSLRLRGLEAFF
TRBJ2-3,.,TRBV28,.,TGTGCCAGCAGTTCAACCCCCCGAAGGCTTAGCACAGATACGCAGTATTTT,CASSSTPRRLSTDTQYF
TRBJ1-3,.,TRBV4-1,.,TGCGCCAGCAGCCAAAGAAACTTGAGGAACACCATATATTTT,CASSQRNLRNTIYF
TRBJ2-1,TRBD2,TRBV6-1,few,TGTGCCAGCTCGGAAGGGCTAGCGGGCGACAATGAGCAGTTCTTC,CASSEGLAGDNEQFF
TRBJ2-1,.,TRBV6-4,.,TGTGCCAGCAGTGACAGCTCCTACAATGAGCAGTTCTTC,CASSDSSYNEQFF
TRBJ2-1,TRBD1,TRBV15,.,TGTGCCACCAGCAGAGATTTTACAGTACAGGGGAGCTACAATGAGCAGTTCTTC,CATSRDFTVQGSYNEQFF
TRBJ2-3,TRBD1,TRBV5-1,.,TGCGCCAGCAGCTTGGAGGGACAGGCCTCAGATACGCAGTATTTT,CASSLEGQASDTQYF
TRBJ2-3,.,TRBV10-2,.,TGCGCCAGCAGTCCGGTGGCTAGCAGCACAGATACGCAGTATTTT,CASSPVASSTDTQYF
TRBJ2-1,.,TRBV6-5,.,TGTGCCAGCAGTCTTCAGGGGTTCGATGAGCAGTTCTTC,CASSLQGFDEQFF
TRBJ2-7,TRBD1,TRBV7-9,few,TGTGCCACCGCCCAACAGGGGCTACACGAGCAGTACTTC,CATAQQGLHEQYF
TRBJ2-6,.,TRBV7-3,many,TGTGCCAGCAGCCCGGGAGCAGCACTCTCTGGGGCCAACGTCCTGACTTTC,CASSPGAALSGANVLTF
TRBJ2-2,.,TRBV5-6,.,TGTGCCAGCAGCACTAACAGGGCCCCCGGGGAGCTGTTTTTT,CASSTNRAPGELFF
TRBJ2-7,.,TRBV5-6,.,TGTGCCAGCAGCTTTGCACAGCGATCCTACGAGCAGTACTTC,CASSFAQRSYEQYF
TRBJ2-7,.,TRBV2,.,TGTGCCAGCAGTGACCCCAGGGGCCACGAGCAGTACTTC,CASSDPRGHEQYF
TRBJ1-1,.,TRBV19,few,TGTGCCAGTGTTAAAGAAGAGAACACTGAAGCTTTCTTT,CASVKEENTEAFF
TRBJ2-2,.,TRBV5-4,.,TGTGCCAGCAGCTTGGCCTATGAGGCCACCGGGGAGCTGTTTTTT,CASSLAYEATGELFF
TRBJ2-7,.,TRBV11-2,.,TGTGCCAGCAGCTTGAAGTCCTACGAGCAGTACTTC,CASSLKSYEQYF
TRBJ2-7,.,TRBV29-1,few,TGCAGCGTTGAAGTAGGTCTGGAGACCTACGAGCAGTACTTC,CSVEVGLETYEQYF
TRBJ2-7,.,TRBV5-6,.,TGTGCCAGCAGCTTGGGGCAGCTTTTGGGATACGAGCAGTACTTC,CASSLGQLLGYEQYF
TRBJ2-5,TRBD2,TRBV7-9,.,TGTGCCAGCAGCCCCACTAGCGGGAGAAGGCGGGAGACCCAGTACTTC,CASSPTSGRRRETQYF
TRBJ1-1,.,TRBV2,.,TGTGCCCCAGGGCAGTTAAACACTGAAGCTTTCTTT,CAPGQLNTEAFF
TRBJ2-7,.,TRBV27,few,TGTGCCAGCAGTAGTTTCCCAAAGAGCTCCTACGAGCAGTACTTC,CASSSFPKSSYEQYF
TRBJ1-3,.,TRBV6-6,.,TGTGCCAGCAGTTTACTGTTGGGGGCTGGAAACACCATATATTTT,CASSLLLGAGNTIYF
TRBJ2-1,.,TRBV27,few,TGTGCCAGCAACGACGGCAATGAGCAGTTCTTC,CASNDGNEQFF
TRBJ2-5,.,TRBV4-2,few,TGTGCCAGCAGCCATTACCTGGGGAGCGGAGAGACCCAGTACTTC,CASSHYLGSGETQYF
TRBJ2-3,.,TRBV13,.,TGTGCCAGCAGCACAGGGCACACAGATACGCAGTATTTT,CASSTGHTDTQYF
TRBJ1-1,TRBD1,TRBV5-1,.,TGCGCCAGTCAGACAGGGGCGGACACTGAAGCTTTCTTT,CASQTGADTEAFF
TRBJ2-1,TRBD2,TRBV7-3,.,TGTGCCAGCAGCTTCAGACTAGCGGGTCTTCTTGAGCAGTTCTTC,CASSFRLAGLLEQFF
TRBJ2-3,.,TRBV7-9,.,TGTGCCAGCAGCCCCTCCGCAGATACGCAGTATTTT,CASSPSADTQYF